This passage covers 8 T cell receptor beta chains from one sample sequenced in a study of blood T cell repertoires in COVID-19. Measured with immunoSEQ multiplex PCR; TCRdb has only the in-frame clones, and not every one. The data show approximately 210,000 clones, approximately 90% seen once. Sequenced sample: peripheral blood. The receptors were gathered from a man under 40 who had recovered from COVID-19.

The CDR3 region has the DNA TGTGCCAGCAGTTACTCGATGCGGGGGGCTGGTCAGCCCCAGCATTTT. This codes for CASSYSMRGAGQPQHF. The chain couples TRBV6-6 to TRBJ1-5, with a tentative D call TRBD1 (6 bases). The length of the CDR3 is 16 residues. From germline, CDR1 is MNHNY and CDR2 SVGAGI (reference sequence). V shed 0 bases and J shed 6 bases, with 15 bases lying between them.

The CDR3 loop reads CASSRPGEPLHF. The CDR3 nucleotides are TGTGCCAGCAGCCGGCCGGGAGAACCCCTCCACTTT. This chain joins TRBV3-1 (or the pseudogene TRBV3-2) and TRBJ1-6; D not certain. Deletions cut 4 bases from V and 12 bases from J, with 10 bases between. The CDR3 spans 12 residues. Germline V CDR1 and CDR2: LGHDT, YNNKEL (reference sequence).

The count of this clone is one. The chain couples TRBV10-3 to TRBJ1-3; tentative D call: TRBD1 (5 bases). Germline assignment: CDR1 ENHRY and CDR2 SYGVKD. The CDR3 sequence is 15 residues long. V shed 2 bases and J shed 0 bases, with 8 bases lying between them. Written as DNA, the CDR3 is TGTGCCATCAGTGAGGGGGCGTACTCTGGAAACACCATATATTTT. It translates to CAISEGAYSGNTIYF.

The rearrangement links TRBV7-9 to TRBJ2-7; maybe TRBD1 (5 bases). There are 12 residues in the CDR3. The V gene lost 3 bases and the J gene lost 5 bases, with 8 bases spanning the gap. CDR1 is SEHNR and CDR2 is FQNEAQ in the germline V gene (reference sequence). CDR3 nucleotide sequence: TGTGCCAGCAGCTTTGGCAGGGACGAGCAGTACTTC. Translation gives CASSFGRDEQYF.

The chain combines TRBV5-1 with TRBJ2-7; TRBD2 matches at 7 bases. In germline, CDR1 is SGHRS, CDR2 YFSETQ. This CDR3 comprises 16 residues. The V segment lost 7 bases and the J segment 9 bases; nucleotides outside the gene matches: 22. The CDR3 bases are TGCGCCAGCCAACCGGAGAGGGCGGGGGTCCGAAACGGGCAGTACTTC. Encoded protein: CASQPERAGVRNGQYF.

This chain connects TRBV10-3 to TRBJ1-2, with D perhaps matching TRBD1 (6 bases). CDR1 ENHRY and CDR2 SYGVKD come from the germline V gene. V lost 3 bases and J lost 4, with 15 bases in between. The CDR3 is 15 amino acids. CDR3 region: CAISEPTQGPYGYTF. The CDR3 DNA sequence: TGTGCCATCAGTGAACCGACACAGGGACCCTATGGCTACACCTTC.

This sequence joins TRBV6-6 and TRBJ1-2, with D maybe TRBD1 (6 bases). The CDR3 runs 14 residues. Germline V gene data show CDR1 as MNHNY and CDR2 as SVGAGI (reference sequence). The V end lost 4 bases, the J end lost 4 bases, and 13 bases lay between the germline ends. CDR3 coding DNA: TGTGCCAGCAGTTCTTGGACAGAGATCTATGGCTACACCTTC. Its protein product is CASSSWTEIYGYTF.

In DNA, the CDR3 is TGCGCCAGCAGCACACAGGGGGGAGGTCAGCCCCAGCATTTT. Residues: CASSTQGGGQPQHF. This chain uses TRBV5-1 with TRBJ1-5, with TRBD1 identical over 8 bases. V dropped 4 bases and J dropped 6; count of bases not matched to a gene: 6. The CDR3 loop spans 14 amino acids. Germline CDR1 reads SGHRS; CDR2 reads YFSETQ.